What follows describes a single T cell receptor (beta chain). In TCRdb, the 5' RACE reads were re-called with MiXCR into one record per CDR3 protein. The data show fewer than 200,000 distinct CDR3 sequences, about 20% seen once. J was trimmed by 0 bases and V by 7 bases; bases with no gene match: 5. The CDR3 totals 14 residues. Germline CDR1 MNHEY, CDR2 SVGAGI. The data belong to a study of CD8 T cells in ankylosing spondylitis. The J gene is TRBJ2-7, the V gene TRBV6-5, with 8 bases identical to TRBD2. This clonotype originated in a male donor under 35 with ankylosing spondylitis or in good health (not recorded which). Sequences were obtained from blood, either unsorted or a sorted T cell fraction (not recorded which). Here the CDR3 reads CASMTSGSSYEQYF. The CDR3 DNA is TGTGCCAGCATGACGAGCGGGAGCTCCTACGAGCAGTACTTC.